This T cell receptor beta chain was observed in a study of shared clonotypes between healthy human individuals (dated by TCRdb to 2020 to 2021). For context, the study as a whole: The cohort comprised a couple of women and three men aged 18 to 49 years. For each donor, three plates each were used for CD4 naive and CD4 memory, two plates were used for CD8 naive, and one plate was used for CD8 memory. To estimate repertoire size and how much clonotype sharing occurs between individuals, the study deeply sequenced the blood TCR repertoires of five or six healthy adults. Different laboratories and diverse techniques were used to prepare libraries and sequence TCR repertoires, to increase sequencing depth and limit assay-specific biases. Each donor's leukapheresis produced roughly between about 0.8 and 10 billion PBMCs. General findings and caveats noted by the study authors: The small number of donors limited the genetic and exposure-history diversity represented. Based on pairwise subsampling, the degree of clonotype sharing among donors was expected to be affected by sequencing depth. Sampling was restricted to blood, and TCR repertoires in tissues likely differ from the TCR repertoires found in blood. Clonotypes shared by all four sorted-subset donors showed higher generation probabilities than non-shared clonotypes. About 4.5% of naive CD4, roughly 3.6% of naive CD8, about 2.1% of memory CD4, and about 0.4% of memory CD8 clonotypes were shared across several donors. Naive subsets generally had larger estimated clonotype richness than memory subsets did. Rarefaction of sorted-subset datasets indicated incomplete sequencing despite the large sequencing depth.

For the CD8 naive samples, CD45RO-negative cells were positively selected for CCR7, yielding a CD45RA+CCR7+ population from which TemRA cells were excluded. The donors were healthy, HIV-negative adults who had no recently reported acute infections or vaccinations. Every donor was a Caucasian adult residing in Nashville, Tennessee, USA. Blood was collected by leukapheresis, and PBMCs were isolated by Ficoll-Histopaque density gradient centrifugation and then cryopreserved in liquid nitrogen vapor phase. Analytical flow cytometry was used to check the purity and quantity of every magnetically sorted T cell population. From each sorted fraction, genomic DNA was isolated and quantified by UV absorbance on a Nanodrop 2000c. Using the deep immunoSEQ assay, multiplex PCR amplified TCR CDR3 regions from genomic DNA. For each cell subset, the extracted genomic DNA was distributed evenly across all wells of several immunoSEQ 96-well plates, and each plate served as one replicate. For sorted subsets, roughly 0.2 ug genomic DNA, equal to 30,000 to 35,000 T cell genomes, was loaded into each replicate PCR. The purified libraries were quantified using a Qubit 3.0 fluorometer, sized with a Bioanalyzer 2100, and then quantified again using the KAPA Library Quantification kit. Each immunoSEQ 96-well plate was sequenced on its own single-read 150-cycle Illumina NextSeq 550 flow cell. Processing in the source paper ran as follows. Because the immunoSEQ output held only junctional sequences and lacked quality scores, the filtering could not match the filtering applied to full-length reads. Sequences were annotated with PyIR, a Python wrapper for IgBLAST v1.9, using IMGT germline references to assign V/J genes and CDR3. Reads were filtered out if the reads had weak V/J assignments (E-value above 1e-6), no CDR3, stop codons, out-of-frame junctions, or ambiguous translated residues. V3J clonotypes were defined as sequences sharing an identical inferred V gene, J gene, and CDR3 amino acid sequence. The percentage overlap between two repertoires was calculated by dividing the number of shared unique clonotypes by the size of the smaller repertoire. Three approaches were used to assess repertoire richness: RTK rarefaction, the Chao1 estimator, and Recon v2.1 estimates of unobserved clonotypes. Generation probabilities were computed with OLGA for all TCRbeta clonotypes obtained by the gDNA method from four donors. As stored in TCRdb, this immuneACCESS dataset retains in-frame rearrangements with V and J assigned. A fraction of the clones does not appear; measured against another copy, unresolved V genes explain less than half of the discrepancy, and the remainder lacks a known reason. V and J calls and clone size are as listed in that table; D and trimming were resolved from the DNA. A total of 650,000 to 800,000 clones appear in this sample, 92% of them only once. The ten most abundant clones make up 24% of the sample.

As concerns this clone: There is no known antigen for this receptor. No base quality values were provided; no much bigger clone lies one nucleotide off.

CDR1 and CDR2 are read off the germline V gene as SGHTA and FQGNSA. Relative to germline, V is 2 bases shorter and J is 9 bases shorter, with 13 bases between their ends. The CDR3 goes from the cysteine to the phenylalanine over 13 residues. The retained sequence is limited to the CDR3, 39 bases, with the frame set at the first base. The sequencing sample was made of naive CD8+ T cells sorted from blood. The sample's cell subset or site label, in plain terms: CD45RA+CCR7+. Rearrangement joined TRBV7-2 to TRBJ1-2; perhaps TRBD1 is the D gene, with 5 bases matching. The source is a man aged 25 to 40 in good health. The CDR3 protein is CASSLRLGESYTF. The nucleotide sequence is TGTGCCAGCAGCTTAAGGTTAGGGGAAAGCTACACCTTC.